This T cell receptor (beta chain) was documented in a study of T cell changes during pregnancy in multiple sclerosis (dated by TCRdb to about 2019). As for the study more broadly: The study examined how the T cell repertoire changed over the course of pregnancy in women with multiple sclerosis.

The CDR3 contains 15 residues, cysteine and phenylalanine counted. Only the CDR3 part of the read is kept: 45 bases, read in frame from the first base. CDR1 is given as KGHSH and CDR2 as LQKENI, both from the germline V gene. V sheds 6 bases and J sheds 3 bases, leaving 15 bases between their ends. Regarding this clone: No cognate antigen has been identified for it. No base-level quality is on record; no much larger clone is a single base apart.

The library was prepared using the immunoSEQ multiplex PCR assay. The immuneACCESS repertoire file appears here via TCRdb, limited to in-frame rearrangements. These files lack a portion of the clones; in checked studies, under half of the deficit traces to unresolved V genes, and the cause of the others is not known. The sample includes approximately 54,000 clones, with more than 90% observed a single time. The top ten clones comprise over 1% of the sample. The sample in question was peripheral blood, obtained after pregnancy. The chain is made from TRBV18 and TRBJ1-5; TRBD1 is a possible D gene, resting on 6 matching bases. This TCR was sampled from a female donor in good health, enrolled as a control in a pregnancy study. Here the CDR3 is given as CASSSTGRTNQPQHF. The base sequence is TGTGCCAGCTCGTCAACAGGGCGTACCAATCAGCCCCAGCATTTT.